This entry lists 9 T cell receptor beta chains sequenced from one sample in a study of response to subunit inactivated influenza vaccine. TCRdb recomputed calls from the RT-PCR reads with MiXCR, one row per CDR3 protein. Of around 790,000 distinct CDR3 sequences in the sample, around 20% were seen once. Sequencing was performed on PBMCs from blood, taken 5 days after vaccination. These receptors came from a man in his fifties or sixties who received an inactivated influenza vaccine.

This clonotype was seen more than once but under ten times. CDR3 nucleotide sequence: TGCAGTGCTGGGTCAGGGGGCATGGACACTGAAGCTTTCTTT. Translation gives CSAGSGGMDTEAFF. The chain links TRBV20-1 to TRBJ1-1; 8 bases align to TRBD1. Germline V gene sequence: CDR1 DFQATT, CDR2 SNEGSKA (reference sequence). Trimming cost V 5 bases and J 3 bases; bases outside gene matches: 8. The CDR3 is 14 amino acids.

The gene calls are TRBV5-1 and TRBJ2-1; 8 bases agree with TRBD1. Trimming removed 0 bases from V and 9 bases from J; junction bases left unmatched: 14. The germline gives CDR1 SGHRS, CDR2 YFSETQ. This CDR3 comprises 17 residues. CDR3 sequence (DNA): TGCGCCAGCAGCTTGGCGGCAGGGGGCCAAAAGTCGGGTGAGCAGTTCTTC. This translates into CASSLAAGGQKSGEQFF.

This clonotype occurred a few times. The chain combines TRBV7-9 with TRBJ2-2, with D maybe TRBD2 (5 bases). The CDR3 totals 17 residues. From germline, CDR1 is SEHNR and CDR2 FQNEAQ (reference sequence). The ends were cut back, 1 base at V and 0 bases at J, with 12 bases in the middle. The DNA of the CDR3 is TGTGCCAGCAGCTTAGGAGAGGGCAGGTCGAACACCGGGGAGCTGTTTTTT. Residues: CASSLGEGRSNTGELFF. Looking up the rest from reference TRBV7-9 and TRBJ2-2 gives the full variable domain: DTGVSQNPRHKITKRGQNVTFRCDPISEHNRLYWYRQTLGQGPEFLTYFQNEAQLEKSRLLSDRFSAERPKGSFSTLEIQRTEQGDSAMYLCASSLGEGRSNTGELFFGEGSRLTVL.

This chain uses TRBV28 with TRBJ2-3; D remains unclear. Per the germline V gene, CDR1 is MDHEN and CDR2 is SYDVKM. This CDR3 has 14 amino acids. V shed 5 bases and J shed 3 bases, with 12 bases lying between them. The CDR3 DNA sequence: TGTGCCAGCAGTCCCGTCCCGCCGACAGATACGCAGTATTTT. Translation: CASSPVPPTDTQYF.

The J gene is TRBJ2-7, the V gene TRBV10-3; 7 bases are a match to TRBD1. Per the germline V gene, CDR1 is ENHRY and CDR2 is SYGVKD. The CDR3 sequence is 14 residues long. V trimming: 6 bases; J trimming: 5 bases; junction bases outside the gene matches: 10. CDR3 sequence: CAISPGQVGDEQYF. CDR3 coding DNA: TGTGCCATCAGCCCCGGACAGGTAGGGGACGAGCAGTACTTC.

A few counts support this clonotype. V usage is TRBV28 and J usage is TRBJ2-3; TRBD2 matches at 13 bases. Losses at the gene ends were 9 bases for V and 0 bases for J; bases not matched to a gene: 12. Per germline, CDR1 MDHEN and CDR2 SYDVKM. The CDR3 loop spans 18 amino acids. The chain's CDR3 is CASFLGLAGTPSTDTQYF. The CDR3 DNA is TGTGCCAGTTTCCTGGGACTAGCGGGAACACCTAGCACAGATACGCAGTATTTT. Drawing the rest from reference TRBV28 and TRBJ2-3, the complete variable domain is DVKVTQSSRYLVKRTGEKVFLECVQDMDHENMFWYRQDPGLGLRLIYFSYDVKMKEKGDIPEGYSVSREKKERFSLILESASTNQTSMYLCASFLGLAGTPSTDTQYFGPGTRLTVL.

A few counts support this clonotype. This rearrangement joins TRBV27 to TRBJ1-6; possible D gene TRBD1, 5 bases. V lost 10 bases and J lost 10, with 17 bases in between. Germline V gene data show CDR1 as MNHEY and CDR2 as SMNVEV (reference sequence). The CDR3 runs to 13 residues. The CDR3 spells CATTWQGGSPLHF. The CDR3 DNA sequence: TGTGCCACCACTTGGCAGGGAGGCTCACCCCTCCACTTT.

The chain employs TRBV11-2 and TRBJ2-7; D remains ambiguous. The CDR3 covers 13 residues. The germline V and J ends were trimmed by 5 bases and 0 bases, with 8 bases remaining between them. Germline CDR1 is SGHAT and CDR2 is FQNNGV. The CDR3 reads CASSVRFSYEQYF. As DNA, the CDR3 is TGTGCCAGCAGCGTACGCTTCTCCTACGAGCAGTACTTC.

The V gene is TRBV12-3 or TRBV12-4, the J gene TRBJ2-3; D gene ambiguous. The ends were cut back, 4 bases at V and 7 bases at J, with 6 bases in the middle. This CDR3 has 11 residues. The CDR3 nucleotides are TGTGCCAGCAGTTCCCCTAATACGCAGTATTTT. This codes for CASSSPNTQYF.